This TCR beta chain stems from a study of blood T cell repertoires in COVID-19. Authors' data handling: Amplified reference gene primers provided the basis for estimating nucleated cell counts. The repertoire was sequenced with immunoSEQ multiplex PCR; TCRdb's copy has only in-frame clones and lacks some. Clonal size and the V and J genes are those of that table, whereas D and trimming came from the DNA. The sample consists of about 190,000 clones, around 82% of them appearing once. This CDR3 is 14 amino acids long. Germline V gene sequence: CDR1 MNHEY, CDR2 SMNVEV (reference sequence). Unmatched junction bases numbered 4, after V lost 2 bases and J lost 7 bases.

The sequenced sample consisted of PBMCs or T cells enriched from blood (not recorded which). The receptor comes from a woman in her fifties or sixties with acute COVID-19. V is TRBV27 and J is TRBJ1-4; 7 bases align to TRBD1. CDR3 sequence (DNA): TGTGCCAGCAGTTTAAGACAGGGTGGTGAAAAACTGTTTTTT. It codes for CASSLRQGGEKLFF.